A single sample is the source of the 18 T cell receptor beta chains below, sequenced in a study of OX40 agonist ivuxolimab in advanced cancers. Clones were read by immunoSEQ multiplex PCR, and TCRdb kept only the in-frame ones, dropping some. The sample includes under 55,000 clones, about 93% of them seen just once. The sequencing used CD4+ or CD8+ T cells sorted from blood, collected in a trial of the OX40 agonist ivuxolimab. These receptors were taken from an adult with an advanced solid tumor such as melanoma, head and neck, liver or kidney cancer.

The chain is built from TRBV19 and TRBJ2-1, with 9 positions matching TRBD1. The CDR3 has 14 residues. V shed 9 bases and J 4 bases; nucleotides not matched to a gene: 7. In germline, CDR1 is LNHDA, CDR2 SQIVND (reference sequence). CDR3 region: CASAGQGFYNEQFF. The CDR3 DNA reads TGTGCCAGCGCGGGACAGGGATTTTACAATGAGCAGTTCTTC. Full variable domain (outside the CDR3, taken from reference TRBV19 and TRBJ2-1): DGGITQSPKYLFRKEGQNVTLSCEQNLNHDAMYWYRQDPGQGLRLIYYSQIVNDFQKGDIAEGYSVSREKKESFPLTVTSAQKNPTAFYLCASAGQGFYNEQFFGPGTRLTVL.

This clone was observed a few times. This chain uses TRBV7-9 with TRBJ1-5, with no clear D. The CDR3 has 12 residues. The germline CDR1 and CDR2 sequences are SEHNR and FQNEAQ (reference sequence). V gave up 1 base and J gave up 4 bases, with 2 bases separating them. CDR3 loop: CASSLGNQPQHF. The CDR3 nucleotides read TGTGCCAGCAGCTTAGGGAATCAGCCCCAGCATTTT.

The V gene is TRBV7-9, the J gene TRBJ1-1; D perhaps matches TRBD1 (5 bases). With 5 bases removed from V and 3 bases from J, the gap between germline ends came to 13 bases. The length of the CDR3 is 14 residues. CDR1 and CDR2 (germline): SEHNR, FQNEAQ (reference sequence). Here the CDR3 DNA reads TGTGCCAGCAGCAACTTCCAGGGACACACTGAAGCTTTCTTT. It specifies CASSNFQGHTEAFF.

The J gene is TRBJ2-1, the V gene TRBV9; TRBD2 matches 9 bases. Germline assignment: CDR1 SGDLS and CDR2 YYNGEE. V was pared by 0 bases and J by 7 bases, with 8 bases of the junction left unmatched. This CDR3 contains 16 residues. CDR3 loop: CASSVALAGVRNEQFF. DNA of the CDR3: TGTGCCAGCAGCGTAGCTTTAGCGGGAGTTAGAAATGAGCAGTTCTTC.

V gene TRBV7-9 combines with J gene TRBJ2-1; no clear D. Deletions cut 5 bases from V and 4 bases from J, with 12 bases between. Germline V gene data show CDR1 as SEHNR and CDR2 as FQNEAQ (reference sequence). The CDR3 has 14 residues. In DNA, the CDR3 is TGTGCCAGCAGCCTCTCTTCCCAATACAATGAGCAGTTCTTC. Protein product: CASSLSSQYNEQFF.

The chain carries TRBV7-8 and TRBJ2-1, with TRBD2 matching 9 bases. With V trimmed by 3 bases and J by 6 bases, 9 bases remained unmatched. Per germline, CDR1 SGHVS and CDR2 FQNEAQ. There are 16 residues in the CDR3. CDR3 region: CASSFIAGDLTNEQFF. CDR3 DNA sequence: TGTGCCAGCAGCTTTATAGCGGGAGACCTGACCAATGAGCAGTTCTTC.

The CDR3: CASSKPGLINYGYTF. Written as DNA, the CDR3 is TGTGCCAGCAGCAAACCGGGACTCATAAACTATGGCTACACCTTC. The rearrangement links TRBV21-1 to TRBJ1-2. TRBV21-1 is recorded as a pseudogene. This CDR3 has 15 amino acids.

Here the CDR3 reads CASSLNRGWSTDTQYF. In nucleotides, the CDR3 is TGTGCCAGCAGCCTAAACAGGGGTTGGAGCACAGATACGCAGTATTTT. The chain joins TRBV27 to TRBJ2-3; 7 nucleotides agree with TRBD1. CDR3 size: 16 residues. Germline V gene sequence: CDR1 MNHEY, CDR2 SMNVEV (reference sequence). The junction had 9 bases not matched to a gene; V was cut back by 6 bases and J by 0 bases.

Here the CDR3 reads CASSQVRIPNTEAFF. The CDR3, as DNA: TGTGCCAGCAGTCAAGTTAGGATACCGAACACTGAAGCTTTCTTT. The J gene is TRBJ1-1, the V gene TRBV6-5; D ambiguous. The CDR3 loop spans 15 amino acids. V lost 5 bases, J lost 1 base, and 14 bases lay in between. Germline V gives CDR1 MNHEY, CDR2 SVGAGI.

The V gene is TRBV9, the J gene TRBJ2-3; D may be TRBD1 (7 bases). CDR1 and CDR2 (germline): SGDLS, YYNGEE. V was pared by 4 bases and J by 0 bases, with 18 bases between. The CDR3 sequence is 17 residues long. In nucleotides, the CDR3 is TGTGCCAGCAGCAAGGAAGAGACAGGGACTAGCACAGATACGCAGTATTTT. It translates to CASSKEETGTSTDTQYF.

This rearrangement joins TRBV7-3 to TRBJ2-1; TRBD2 matches at 8 bases. CDR1 is SGHTA and CDR2 is FQGTGA in the germline V gene. This CDR3 spans 15 amino acids. With V trimmed by 3 bases and J by 7 bases, 8 bases remained unmatched. This CDR3 reads CASSLLSGGPNEQFF. CDR3 sequence (DNA): TGTGCCAGCAGCTTGTTAAGCGGGGGACCAAATGAGCAGTTCTTC. Full variable domain (missing parts from reference TRBV7-3 and TRBJ2-1): GAGVSQTPSNKVTEKGKYVELRCDPISGHTALYWYRQSLGQGPEFLIYFQGTGAADDSGLPNDRFFAVRPEGSVSTLKIQRTERGDSAVYLCASSLLSGGPNEQFFGPGTRLTVL.

This rearrangement joins TRBV19 to TRBJ2-1, with D perhaps matching TRBD1 or TRBD2 (5 bases each). V was cut by 4 bases and J by 2 bases, with 12 bases left in between. The CDR3 is 15 amino acids. CDR1 is LNHDA and CDR2 is SQIVND in the germline V gene (reference sequence). CDR3 bases: TGTGCCAGTAGTAAGGCAGGGAGCCCCTACAATGAGCAGTTCTTC. This translates into CASSKAGSPYNEQFF.

The chain links TRBV19 to TRBJ2-2; perhaps TRBD2 as D (6 bases). This CDR3 is built from 16 residues. The germline V gene encodes CDR1 LNHDA and CDR2 SQIVND (reference sequence). Trimming took off 3 bases at V and 4 bases at J, with 15 bases between the two ends. The CDR3, as DNA: TGTGCCAGTAGTATGATCGGGGGAGTCCTCACCGGGGAGCTGTTTTTT. Protein product: CASSMIGGVLTGELFF.

The chain links TRBV28 to TRBJ2-7, with D possibly matching TRBD2 (7 bases). Germline V gene lookup returns CDR1 MDHEN and CDR2 SYDVKM. Deletions cut 4 bases from V and 6 bases from J, with 10 bases between. CDR3 length: 12 residues. CDR3 sequence: CASSWGGGEQYF. Here the CDR3 DNA reads TGTGCCAGCAGTTGGGGAGGGGGCGAGCAGTACTTC.

V is TRBV10-2 and J is TRBJ2-5; D unresolved. V was pared by 4 bases and J by 5 bases, with 8 bases between. Germline-derived CDR1 and CDR2 are WSHSY and SAAADI. The length of the CDR3 is 12 residues. The CDR3 protein is CASSVLGETQYF. In nucleotides, the CDR3 is TGCGCCAGCAGTGTCTTAGGGGAGACCCAGTACTTC.

The chain recombines TRBV5-4 with TRBJ1-1, with 11 nucleotides matching TRBD1. The germline CDR1 and CDR2 sequences are SGHNT and YYREEE (reference sequence). V shed 6 bases and J 4 bases; nucleotides not matched to a gene: 20. This CDR3 comprises 19 residues. The CDR3 loop is CASTPSGTGGLGVGTEAFF. For the CDR3, the DNA is TGTGCCAGCACCCCGAGTGGGACAGGGGGATTAGGGGTTGGCACTGAAGCTTTCTTT.

The CDR3, as DNA: TGTGCCAGCAGCGTAGTTACTAGCGGTTACAATGAGCAGTTCTTC. Its protein product is CASSVVTSGYNEQFF. The chain combines TRBV9 with TRBJ2-1; 8 bases are shared with TRBD2. The CDR3 extends over 15 amino acids. The J segment lost 4 bases and the V segment lost 0 bases, leaving 3 bases of the junction unmatched. Germline values: CDR1 SGDLS, CDR2 YYNGEE. Using reference TRBV9 and TRBJ2-1 for the parts outside the CDR3, the full variable domain is DSGVTQTPKHLITATGQRVTLRCSPRSGDLSVYWYQQSLDQGLQFLIQYYNGEERAKGNILERFSAQQFPDLHSELNLSSLELGDSALYFCASSVVTSGYNEQFFGPGTRLTVL.

This chain uses TRBV9 with TRBJ2-7; the match to TRBD2 covers 7 bases. CDR1 is SGDLS, CDR2 YYNGEE, per germline. With 1 base clipped from V and 0 bases from J, the junction kept 4 bases outside the gene matches. The CDR3 spans 15 residues. CDR3 residues: CASSVTGTNSYEQYF. As DNA, the CDR3 is TGTGCCAGCAGCGTAACCGGGACTAACTCCTACGAGCAGTACTTC.